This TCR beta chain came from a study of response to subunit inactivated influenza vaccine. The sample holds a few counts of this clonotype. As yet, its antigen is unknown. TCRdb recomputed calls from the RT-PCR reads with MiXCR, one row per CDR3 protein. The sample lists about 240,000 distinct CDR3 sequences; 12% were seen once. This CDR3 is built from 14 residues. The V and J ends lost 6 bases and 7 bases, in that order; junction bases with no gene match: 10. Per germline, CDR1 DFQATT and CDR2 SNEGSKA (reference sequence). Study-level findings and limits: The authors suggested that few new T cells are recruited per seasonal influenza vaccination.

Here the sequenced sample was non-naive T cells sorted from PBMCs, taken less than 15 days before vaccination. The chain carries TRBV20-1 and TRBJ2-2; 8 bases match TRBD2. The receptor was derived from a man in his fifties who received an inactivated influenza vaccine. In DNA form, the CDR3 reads TGCAGTGCAAAGGGACTAGTGATAGGCGGGGAGCTGTTTTTT. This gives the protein CSAKGLVIGGELFF.